The 4 T cell receptor beta chains in this list originate from one sample, sequenced in a study of T cell responses to AZD1222 COVID-19 vaccine. Libraries were prepared by immunoSEQ multiplex PCR; TCRdb keeps only in-frame clonotypes and omits some of them. The sample has about 260,000 clones; approximately 95% are singletons. The source was peripheral blood, collected on day 0 of AZD1222 vaccination. Every receptor here comes from an adult in good health.

This rearrangement joins TRBV27 to TRBJ1-2; D uncertain. CDR3 size: 13 residues. Germline lookup yields CDR1 MNHEY and CDR2 SMNVEV (reference sequence). Trimming took off 3 bases at V and 4 bases at J, with 9 bases between the two ends. CDR3 DNA sequence: TGTGCCAGCAGTTTTTTGACCGGCTATGGCTACACCTTC. Its protein is CASSFLTGYGYTF.

The rearrangement joins TRBV5-4 to TRBJ1-1; TRBD1 is a possible D gene (6 bases). Trimming pared 4 bases from V and 1 base from J, leaving 17 bases between. Germline V CDR1 and CDR2: SGHNT, YYREEE (reference sequence). The CDR3 has 16 residues. The CDR3 is CASSLGQRLKNTEAFF. The CDR3 nucleotides read TGTGCCAGCAGCCTAGGACAGCGGTTGAAGAACACTGAAGCTTTCTTT.

The chain recombines TRBV7-2 with TRBJ1-1; D is ambiguous. The CDR3 is made up of 15 amino acids. Germline V lookup: CDR1 SGHTA, CDR2 FQGNSA. Trimming removed 5 bases from V and 1 base from J, with 14 bases in between. In DNA form, the CDR3 reads TGTGCCAGCAGCCCCAAGGCGGTACAGAACACTGAAGCTTTCTTT. Its protein product is CASSPKAVQNTEAFF.

This clone was counted once. This sequence joins TRBV12-3 or TRBV12-4 and TRBJ1-1; D ambiguous. The CDR3 covers 13 residues. The germline V and J ends were trimmed by 6 bases and 10 bases, with 18 bases remaining between them. The CDR3 here is CASRRTSSLPAFF. CDR3 sequence (DNA): TGTGCCAGCAGACGGACCTCCAGTCTGCCAGCTTTCTTT.